This T cell receptor (beta chain) was observed in a study of cytomegalovirus exposure and HLA in healthy donors. Primers included in the PCR were 60 Vbeta and 13 Jbeta primers. Assay used: immunoSEQ multiplex PCR; TCRdb lists only in-frame clones, some missing. Altogether approximately 100,000 clones are present, about 74% being singletons, with the ten largest covering over 4%. In germline, CDR1 is ENHRY, CDR2 SYGVKD. V was trimmed by 3 bases and J by 0 bases, leaving 9 bases between them. This CDR3 is 16 amino acids long. A remark on this clone: What it binds is not known.

Notes on the study in general: In all likelihood, a cluster of highly shared sequence variants was a sequencing artifact. In a later analysis, across HLA loci, associated TCR counts were highest for DRB1, lowest for HLA-C.

The specimen was PBMCs. The chain employs TRBV10-3 and TRBJ2-6; D is unclear. This sequence originates from a female donor in good health and CMV-seropositive. Written as DNA, the CDR3 is TGTGCCATCAGTGACCGACGGAGCTCTGGGGCCAACGTCCTGACTTTC. This encodes CAISDRRSSGANVLTF.